This T cell receptor beta chain was documented in a study of T cell repertoires in cytomegalovirus infection. Turning to the study itself: Public TCR beta signature analysis indicated the presence of both CMV infection and matching HLA type. General observations from the study: CMV-specific TCR beta clonotypes restricted by HLA-C dominated the ex vivo response.

Trimming stripped 8 bases from V and 10 bases from J, with 14 bases between. This CDR3 comprises 11 residues. A single record per CDR3 protein comes from TCRdb applying MiXCR to the reads. The table includes about 490,000 distinct CDR3 sequences, about 11% detected once. This clonotype has a count of ten or more. The antigen is undetermined. What was sequenced was PBMCs. V usage is TRBV12-3 or TRBV12-4 and J usage is TRBJ1-2; unclear D gene. The sequence came from a human donor in good health (CMV status not recorded). Some clones in this sample may be carry-over from other donors' samples. CDR3 nucleotides: TGTGCCAGCGTCCGGGATGCTGACTACACCTTC. Translating gives CASVRDADYTF.